What follows are 24 T cell receptor beta chains derived from one specimen sequenced in a study of T cell changes during pregnancy in multiple sclerosis. The method was immunoSEQ multiplex PCR; TCRdb's version includes in-frame clones alone and lacks a portion of them. Here the sample spans about 62,000 clones, around 89% being singletons. The sample in question was peripheral blood, obtained in the first trimester of pregnancy. The receptors originated from a female donor with multiple sclerosis, enrolled in a pregnancy study.

J is TRBJ1-2 and V is TRBV19; D unclear. The CDR3 length is 12 residues. The germline V gene encodes CDR1 LNHDA and CDR2 SQIVND (reference sequence). Trimming removed 6 bases at V and 4 bases at J, with 9 bases between. The CDR3 coding sequence is TGTGCCAGTAGAGGAGAATCCTATGGCTACACCTTC. This sequence encodes CASRGESYGYTF.

The V gene is TRBV4-2, the J gene TRBJ2-1; D is undetermined. V shed 0 bases and J shed 5 bases, with 14 bases lying between them. This CDR3 has 16 amino acids. Germline assignment: CDR1 LGHNA and CDR2 YNFKEQ. The CDR3 here is CASSQDYEFPDNEQFF. The CDR3 nucleotides are TGTGCCAGCAGCCAAGATTATGAGTTCCCGGACAATGAGCAGTTCTTC.

This clone has a single count. J is TRBJ2-1 and V is TRBV5-1, with D perhaps TRBD1 (6 bases). V lost 0 bases and J 6 bases, leaving 16 bases between the germline ends. Germline V gene lookup returns CDR1 SGHRS and CDR2 YFSETQ. The CDR3 is 16 amino acids. The chain's CDR3 is CASSLGVDRGSNEQFF. CDR3 bases: TGCGCCAGCAGCTTGGGAGTGGACAGAGGATCCAATGAGCAGTTCTTC.

V and J are TRBV6-1 and TRBJ2-3, with D perhaps matching TRBD1 (5 bases). The CDR3 is 17 amino acids. Germline V lookup: CDR1 MNHNS, CDR2 SASEGT. Deletions cut 3 bases from V and 0 bases from J, with 16 bases between. CDR3 DNA sequence: TGTGCCAGCAGTGATCAAAAGACAGATACTAGCACAGATACGCAGTATTTT. This sequence encodes CASSDQKTDTSTDTQYF.

This chain connects TRBV29-1 to TRBJ1-2, with TRBD1 matching 9 bases. The germline V gene has CDR1 SQVTM and CDR2 ANQGSEA. V shed 5 bases, J shed 12 bases, and the junction held 13 bases outside the gene matches. The CDR3 totals 13 residues. CDR3 DNA sequence: TGCAGCGTTATAGGGACAGGGAGTAAAGGAAACACCTTC. This translates into CSVIGTGSKGNTF.

The rearrangement joins TRBV5-1 to TRBJ2-1, with a weak D call TRBD1 (5 bases). Germline V lookup: CDR1 SGHRS, CDR2 YFSETQ. CDR3 length equals 14 residues. Trimming removed 6 bases at V and 1 base at J, with 11 bases between. The CDR3 here is CASIKDTSYNEQFF. CDR3 bases: TGCGCCAGCATCAAGGACACTTCCTACAATGAGCAGTTCTTC.

This clone came up a few times. This chain connects TRBV12-5 to TRBJ1-5; tentatively, D is TRBD1 (5 bases). The CDR3 length is 14 residues. Germline CDR1 and CDR2: LGHNT and FRNRAP. With 4 bases removed from V and 6 bases from J, the gap between germline ends came to 13 bases. CDR3 sequence reads: CASGSRQGGQPQHF. The CDR3 DNA reads TGTGCTAGTGGTTCAAGGCAGGGAGGTCAGCCCCAGCATTTT. The whole variable domain, remainder taken from reference TRBV12-5 and TRBJ1-5, is DARVTQTPRHKVTEMGQEVTMRCQPILGHNTVFWYRQTMMQGLELLAYFRNRAPLDDSGMPKDRFSAEMPDATLATLKIQPSEPRDSAVYFCASGSRQGGQPQHFGDGTRLSIL.

The gene calls are TRBV5-5 and TRBJ2-1; D remains unclear. The germline V gene encodes CDR1 SGHKS and CDR2 YYEKEE (reference sequence). The CDR3 length is 15 residues. Trimming cost V 0 bases and J 0 bases, with 7 bases left between them. The CDR3 region has the DNA TGTGCCAGCAGCTTGGTAGTAAACTCCTACAATGAGCAGTTCTTC. This gives the protein CASSLVVNSYNEQFF.

This CDR3 is CATSKGAGGELFF. The DNA of the CDR3 is TGTGCCACCTCGAAGGGGGCTGGCGGGGAGCTGTTTTTT. The rearrangement joins TRBV10-3 to TRBJ2-2, with 7 nucleotides matching TRBD1. The germline V gene encodes CDR1 ENHRY and CDR2 SYGVKD. Losses at the gene ends were 10 bases for V and 7 bases for J; bases not matched to a gene: 9. CDR3 length: 13 residues.

This clone showed up just once. The chain recombines TRBV2 with TRBJ2-2; perhaps TRBD1 as D (5 bases). V was cut by 4 bases and J by 3 bases, with 15 bases left in between. CDR1 and CDR2 from the germline V gene are SNHLY and FYNNEI. CDR3 length: 16 residues. The CDR3 DNA reads as TGTGCCAGCAGTGTAGGGGATCCATGGGACACCGGGGAGCTGTTTTTT. Its protein product is CASSVGDPWDTGELFF.

The chain carries TRBV18 and TRBJ1-4; possibly TRBD1 for D (6 bases). V was trimmed by 6 bases and J by 0 bases, leaving 20 bases between them. CDR1 is KGHSH, CDR2 LQKENI, per germline. This CDR3 region has 18 residues. The chain's CDR3 is CASSQGIPTITTNEKLFF. The CDR3 region has the DNA TGTGCCAGCTCCCAGGGGATTCCCACAATTACAACTAATGAAAAACTGTTTTTT.

The gene calls are TRBV5-6 and TRBJ2-4, with TRBD1 as a possible D gene (5 bases). Trimming removed 3 bases at V and 6 bases at J, with 7 bases between. CDR3 length equals 12 residues. Germline CDR1 SGHDT, CDR2 YYEEEE. CDR3: CASSYTGNIQYF. CDR3 DNA: TGTGCCAGCAGCTACACAGGAAACATTCAGTACTTC.

V and J are TRBV7-2 and TRBJ2-3; 12 positions match TRBD2. The CDR3 has 17 amino acids. From germline, CDR1 is SGHTA and CDR2 FQGNSA. Losses at the gene ends were 2 bases for V and 2 bases for J; bases not matched to a gene: 5. Written as DNA, the CDR3 is TGTGCCAGCAGCTTAACTAGCGGGGGGTCCGTCACAGATACGCAGTATTTT. Protein: CASSLTSGGSVTDTQYF.

The chain combines TRBV29-1 with TRBJ2-7; TRBD2 might be the D (6 bases). Trimming stripped 4 bases from V and 1 base from J, with 8 bases between. CDR1 SQVTM and CDR2 ANQGSEA come from the germline V gene. CDR3 size: 12 residues. This chain's CDR3 is CSVAAGSYEQYF. CDR3 DNA sequence: TGCAGCGTTGCGGCGGGGTCCTACGAGCAGTACTTC.

V and J are TRBV7-7 and TRBJ2-3; no definite D call. The germline V gene has CDR1 SSHAT and CDR2 FNYEAQ (reference sequence). Trimming shortened V by 1 base and J by 2 bases, and 7 bases separated the two germline ends. This CDR3 has 14 residues. The CDR3 nucleotides are TGTGCCAGCAGCTTAGGGGCATCCACAGATACGCAGTATTTT. It yields the protein CASSLGASTDTQYF.

V is TRBV19 and J is TRBJ1-5; maybe TRBD1 (5 bases). The V gene lost 4 bases and the J gene lost 2 bases, with 9 bases spanning the gap. The CDR3 runs 14 residues. In germline, CDR1 is LNHDA, CDR2 SQIVND (reference sequence). The CDR3 protein is CASSTDRGNQPQHF. The CDR3 nucleotides read TGTGCCAGTAGTACCGACAGAGGCAATCAGCCCCAGCATTTT.

The J gene is TRBJ1-5, the V gene TRBV18; 7 nucleotides line up with TRBD1. This CDR3 spans 18 amino acids. The trim removed 5 bases at V and 0 bases at J, leaving 13 bases unmatched. Germline lookup yields CDR1 KGHSH and CDR2 LQKENI. Here the CDR3 reads CASSSNQGVLYSNQPQHF. Written as DNA, the CDR3 is TGTGCCAGCTCATCCAATCAGGGGGTACTCTATAGCAATCAGCCCCAGCATTTT.

The chain recombines TRBV10-3 with TRBJ2-1; 13 bases match TRBD2. The germline CDR1 and CDR2 sequences are ENHRY and SYGVKD. The CDR3 runs 18 residues. Trimming took 0 bases from V and 7 from J; bases not matched to a gene: 9. CDR3 residues: CAISESNLGTSGANEQFF. The CDR3 nucleotides read TGTGCCATCAGTGAGTCGAATCTCGGGACTAGCGGGGCTAATGAGCAGTTCTTC.

V usage is TRBV20-1 and J usage is TRBJ1-4, with unresolved D. The CDR3 loop spans 11 amino acids. Trimming stripped 6 bases from V and 4 bases from J, with 6 bases between. Germline V gene lookup returns CDR1 DFQATT and CDR2 SNEGSKA (reference sequence). The DNA for the CDR3 is TGCAGTGCCAGGAATAATGAAAAACTGTTTTTT. This translates into CSARNNEKLFF.

This clone is medium-sized (0.01 to 0.1%) by share. The chain joins TRBV7-9 to TRBJ1-3; perhaps TRBD1 as D (5 bases). This CDR3 has 13 amino acids. The V and J ends lost 6 bases and 0 bases respectively, with 6 bases between them. Germline CDR1 SEHNR, CDR2 FQNEAQ (reference sequence). The CDR3 DNA sequence: TGTGCCAGCAGACAGGCCTCTGGAAACACCATATATTTT. Protein sequence: CASRQASGNTIYF. Complete variable domain (other parts from reference TRBV7-9 and TRBJ1-3): DTGVSQNPRHKITKRGQNVTFRCDPISEHNRLYWYRQTLGQGPEFLTYFQNEAQLEKSRLLSDRFSAERPKGSFSTLEIQRTEQGDSAMYLCASRQASGNTIYFGEGSWLTVV.

The chain joins TRBV19 to TRBJ1-2; D gene uncertain. Germline V CDR1 and CDR2: LNHDA, SQIVND (reference sequence). The V gene lost 0 bases and the J gene lost 4 bases, with 9 bases spanning the gap. This CDR3 spans 14 amino acids. The CDR3 is CASSIDLGPYGYTF. The DNA for the CDR3 is TGTGCCAGTAGTATAGATCTGGGCCCCTATGGCTACACCTTC.

The chain combines TRBV6-6 with TRBJ1-2; 7 bases are shared with TRBD1. Germline CDR1 is MNHNY and CDR2 is SVGAGI (reference sequence). This CDR3 has 15 residues. V shed 7 bases and J 3 bases; nucleotides not matched to a gene: 11. The CDR3 nucleotides are TGTGCCAGCATCCCTCAACAGGGGACCTACTATGGCTACACCTTC. The encoded protein is CASIPQQGTYYGYTF.

The V gene is TRBV29-1, the J gene TRBJ2-7; a possible D gene is TRBD1 (6 bases). The CDR3 contains 12 residues. From germline, CDR1 is SQVTM and CDR2 ANQGSEA. DNA for the CDR3: TGCAGTATAACAGGGAGCTCCTACGAGCAGTACTTC. Residues: CSITGSSYEQYF.

J is TRBJ1-1 and V is TRBV19; possibly TRBD1 for D (6 bases). V dropped 7 bases and J dropped 7 bases, with 7 bases sitting between them. The CDR3 has 10 amino acids. From germline, CDR1 is LNHDA and CDR2 SQIVND (reference sequence). CDR3 residues: CASKGDEAFF. DNA of the CDR3: TGTGCCAGTAAGGGGGATGAAGCTTTCTTT.